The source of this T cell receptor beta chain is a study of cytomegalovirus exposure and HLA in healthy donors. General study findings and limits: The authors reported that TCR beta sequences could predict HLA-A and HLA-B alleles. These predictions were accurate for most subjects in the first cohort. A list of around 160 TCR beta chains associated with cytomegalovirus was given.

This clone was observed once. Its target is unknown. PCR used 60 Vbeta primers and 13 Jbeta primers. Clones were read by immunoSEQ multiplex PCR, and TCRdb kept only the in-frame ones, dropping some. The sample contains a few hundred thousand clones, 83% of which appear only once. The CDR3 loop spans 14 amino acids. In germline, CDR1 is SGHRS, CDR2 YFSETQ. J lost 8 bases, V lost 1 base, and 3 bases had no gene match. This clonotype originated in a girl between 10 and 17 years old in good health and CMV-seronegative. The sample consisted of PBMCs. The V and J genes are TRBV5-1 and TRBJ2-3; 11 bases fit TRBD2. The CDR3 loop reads CASSLTSGRRTQYF. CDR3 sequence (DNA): TGCGCCAGCAGCTTGACTAGCGGGAGACGTACGCAGTATTTT.